Described below is a single T cell receptor beta chain sequence and its context. The sample comes from a study of blood T cell repertoires in COVID-19. The V gene lost 8 bases and the J gene lost 6 bases, with 17 bases spanning the gap. Germline V gene lookup returns CDR1 SNHLY and CDR2 FYNNEI. CDR3 length equals 13 residues. As processed by the authors: Using reference gene primer amplification, nucleated cell counts were estimated. The table came from immunoSEQ multiplex PCR; TCRdb's copy has only in-frame clones and leaves some out. The D gene and trimming were derived from the DNA, and the V and J assignments and clone size from that table. This table holds 95,000 to 150,000 clones, around 64% found once.

The sequenced sample was peripheral blood. The J gene is TRBJ2-7, the V gene TRBV2, with D tentatively TRBD1 (6 bases). The sequence came from a human donor with acute or convalescent COVID-19. The donor label of this sample is uncertain. CDR3 amino acids: CASGEHRDVEQYV. CDR3 DNA: TGTGCCAGCGGAGAACACAGGGACGTCGAGCAGTACGTC.